The source of this T cell receptor beta chain is a study of cytomegalovirus exposure and HLA in healthy donors. Using immunoSEQ multiplex PCR, the repertoire was profiled, and TCRdb retains in-frame clones only, with some absent. The sample includes around 300,000 clones, roughly 90% of them seen just once. The CDR3 consists of 14 residues. Germline CDR1 is SGHVS and CDR2 is FQNEAQ. Trimming removed 2 bases from V and 2 bases from J, with 10 bases in between. Sequencing was performed on PBMCs. This sequence joins TRBV7-8 and TRBJ2-7; weak D call: TRBD1 (6 bases). The origin of this receptor is a woman aged 18-35 years in good health and CMV-seronegative. CDR3 sequence reads: CASSLRQGPYEQYF. CDR3 coding DNA: TGTGCCAGCAGCTTAAGGCAGGGGCCCTACGAGCAGTACTTC.